The next 27 T cell receptor beta chains were all read from a single sample in a study of cytomegalovirus exposure and HLA in healthy donors. TCRdb's copy holds only in-frame clones and misses some; the assay was immunoSEQ multiplex PCR. The repertoire includes 260,000 or so clones, about 90% of them detected once, and 3% to 3.5% sits in the top ten. The sample comprised PBMCs. The receptor source for this set is a woman aged 25-40 years in good health and CMV-seronegative.

The V call is TRBV5-6, the J call TRBJ1-5; D is perhaps TRBD1 (6 bases). This CDR3 comprises 14 residues. Germline V CDR1 and CDR2: SGHDT, YYEEEE. V lost 7 bases to trimming and J lost 4 bases, with 15 bases between them. The CDR3 sequence is CASGLAGTNQPQHF. DNA of the CDR3: TGTGCCAGCGGCCTGGCGGGGACAAATCAGCCCCAGCATTTT.

The J gene is TRBJ2-5, the V gene TRBV21-1; the table's TRBD2 call for D was not verified on the DNA. TRBV21-1 is an annotated pseudogene. CDR3 size: 17 residues. CDR3 sequence reads: CASSKGDSGTLQETQYF. In nucleotides, the CDR3 is TGTGCCAGCAGCAAAGGCGATAGCGGGACCCTTCAAGAGACCCAGTACTTC.

This sequence joins TRBV7-9 and TRBJ2-5; 13 bases fit TRBD2. The CDR3 runs to 15 residues. V was clipped by 5 bases and J by 5 bases; unmatched bases: 5. CDR1 is SEHNR and CDR2 is FQNEAQ in the germline V gene (reference sequence). CDR3 coding DNA: TGTGCCAGCAGCCGACTAGCGGGAGGTCGTGAGACCCAGTACTTC. Translating gives CASSRLAGGRETQYF.

The chain is built from TRBV6-6 and TRBJ1-5, with no clear D. The CDR3 is 12 residues long. Trimming removed 2 bases at V and 7 bases at J, with 6 bases between. Germline V gene lookup returns CDR1 MNHNY and CDR2 SVGAGI (reference sequence). For the CDR3, the DNA is TGTGCCAGCAGTTACCACGGGCAGCCCCAGCATTTT. Its translation: CASSYHGQPQHF.

The gene calls are TRBV4-1 and TRBJ2-6, with TRBD2 matching over 7 bases. Trimming at V came to 0 bases and at J to 3 bases, leaving 2 bases not matched to a gene. The CDR3 consists of 16 residues. Germline CDR1 reads MGHRA; CDR2 reads YSYEKL. The CDR3 loop is CASSQDGGVGANVLTF. The DNA for the CDR3 is TGCGCCAGCAGCCAAGATGGGGGGGTTGGGGCCAACGTCCTGACTTTC.

This chain uses TRBV11-2 with TRBJ2-2; D gene uncertain. CDR3 size: 15 residues. V lost 0 bases, J lost 7 bases, and 12 bases lay in between. Per the germline V gene, CDR1 is SGHAT and CDR2 is FQNNGV. CDR3 region: CASSLDVTWGGELFF. The DNA for the CDR3 is TGTGCCAGCAGCTTAGATGTTACATGGGGCGGGGAGCTGTTTTTT.

The chain combines TRBV9 with TRBJ2-6, with D possibly matching TRBD2 (5 bases). CDR1 is SGDLS, CDR2 YYNGEE, per germline. The CDR3 extends over 16 amino acids. With 4 bases removed from V and 0 bases from J, the gap between germline ends came to 11 bases. CDR3 DNA: TGTGCCAGCAGCACCCGACGGGACTCTGGGGCCAACGTCCTGACTTTC. Its protein is CASSTRRDSGANVLTF.

The chain combines TRBV5-1 with TRBJ1-1; TRBD1 might be the D (6 bases). The CDR3 length is 16 residues. Between the trimmed V and J ends, which lost 0 bases and 1 base, there was a span of 13 bases. Germline V lookup: CDR1 SGHRS, CDR2 YFSETQ. The CDR3 here is CASSLAPDRPNTEAFF. The CDR3 DNA sequence: TGCGCCAGCAGCTTGGCCCCGGACAGACCGAACACTGAAGCTTTCTTT. The complete variable domain, with remaining parts taken from reference TRBV5-1 and TRBJ1-1, reads KAGVTQTPRYLIKTRGQQVTLSCSPISGHRSVSWYQQTPGQGLQFLFEYFSETQRNKGNFPGRFSGRQFSNSRSEMNVSTLELGDSALYLCASSLAPDRPNTEAFFGQGTRLTVV.

V gene TRBV7-9 combines with J gene TRBJ2-7; D is uncertain. Trimming pared 5 bases from V and 4 bases from J, leaving 12 bases between. The CDR3 totals 13 residues. Per the germline V gene, CDR1 is SEHNR and CDR2 is FQNEAQ (reference sequence). The CDR3 loop is CASSPSAGYEQYF. The CDR3 DNA reads TGTGCCAGCAGCCCTTCTGCAGGATACGAGCAGTACTTC.

The chain links TRBV11-3 to TRBJ1-2, with a weak D call TRBD1 (6 bases). CDR1 SGHNT and CDR2 YENEEA come from the germline V gene. The CDR3 loop spans 13 amino acids. V lost 5 bases to trimming and J lost 2 bases, with 9 bases between them. The CDR3: CASSAQGNYGYTF. The CDR3 region has the DNA TGTGCCAGCAGCGCCCAGGGGAACTATGGCTACACCTTC. The full variable domain, its missing parts supplied by reference TRBV11-3 and TRBJ1-2, is EAGVVQSPRYKIIEKKQPVAFWCNPISGHNTLYWYLQNLGQGPELLIRYENEEAVDDSQLPKDRFSAERLKGVDSTLKIQPAELGDSAVYLCASSAQGNYGYTFGSGTRLTVV.

V usage is TRBV5-1 and J usage is TRBJ1-2; D possibly corresponds to TRBD1 (5 bases). The germline V and J ends were trimmed by 5 bases and 3 bases, with 14 bases remaining between them. The CDR3 extends over 14 amino acids. Germline V gene data show CDR1 as SGHRS and CDR2 as YFSETQ. CDR3 in DNA: TGCGCCAGCAGTTCAGGGCCCCCGGACTATGGCTACACCTTC. This sequence encodes CASSSGPPDYGYTF.

The CDR3 is CATSMRSGGPYDEQYF. The CDR3 nucleotides read TGTGCCACCAGCATGAGATCGGGAGGGCCGTACGACGAGCAGTACTTC. J is TRBJ2-7 and V is TRBV15, with 8 bases that match TRBD2. The CDR3 spans 16 residues. Germline trimming cut 4 bases from V and 5 bases from J; bases unmatched to any gene: 13. Germline V gene lookup returns CDR1 LNHNV and CDR2 YYDKDF (reference sequence).

The chain joins TRBV27 to TRBJ1-2; a possible D gene is TRBD1 (6 bases). CDR1 MNHEY and CDR2 SMNVEV come from the germline V gene (reference sequence). There are 14 residues in the CDR3. V was cut by 6 bases and J by 4 bases, with 15 bases left in between. CDR3 in DNA: TGTGCCAGCAGGGAGAGGGGACAAGCCTATGGCTACACCTTC. Protein: CASRERGQAYGYTF.

The gene calls are TRBV27 and TRBJ1-1; 8 bases match TRBD1. The CDR3 consists of 13 residues. J was trimmed by 5 bases and V by 8 bases; bases with no gene match: 7. The germline CDR1 and CDR2 sequences are MNHEY and SMNVEV (reference sequence). CDR3 in amino acids: CASAQGAFTEAFF. CDR3 coding DNA: TGTGCCAGCGCCCAGGGGGCGTTTACTGAAGCTTTCTTT.

The rearrangement links TRBV11-2 to TRBJ2-6; D remains ambiguous. Germline V gives CDR1 SGHAT, CDR2 FQNNGV. With 2 bases removed from V and 1 base from J, the gap between germline ends came to 12 bases. This CDR3 has 17 residues. The CDR3 bases are TGTGCCAGCAGCTTACGGTTACGCGAATCTGGGGCCAACGTCCTGACTTTC. Its protein is CASSLRLRESGANVLTF.

This clone was seen more than once but under ten times. The rearrangement links TRBV4-1 to TRBJ2-2, with D tentatively TRBD1 (6 bases). This CDR3 contains 15 residues. The germline gives CDR1 MGHRA, CDR2 YSYEKL. Trimming cost V 2 bases and J 4 bases, with 11 bases left between them. Here the CDR3 DNA reads TGCGCCAGCAGCCAACGGGGCAGGGGCACCGGGGAGCTGTTTTTT. It yields the protein CASSQRGRGTGELFF.

This sequence joins TRBV7-8 and TRBJ2-7; 14 positions match TRBD2. V gave up 3 bases and J gave up 6 bases; unmatched junction bases: 4. The CDR3 sequence is 15 residues long. Germline V lookup: CDR1 SGHVS, CDR2 FQNEAQ. CDR3 residues: CASSLTSGRGREQYF. CDR3 nucleotide sequence: TGTGCCAGCAGCTTGACTAGCGGGAGGGGGCGCGAGCAGTACTTC.

The chain carries TRBV2 and TRBJ2-7; D could derive from TRBD1 or TRBD2 (5 bases each). The V and J ends lost 3 bases and 2 bases respectively, with 14 bases between them. Germline V gene data show CDR1 as SNHLY and CDR2 as FYNNEI. This CDR3 is 15 amino acids long. Written as DNA, the CDR3 is TGTGCCAGCAGTGATGGCGGAATGGGGGCCTACGAGCAGTACTTC. Its translation is CASSDGGMGAYEQYF.

In its sample, this clone was seen once. V usage is TRBV28 and J usage is TRBJ2-5, with TRBD2 identical over 11 bases. Trimming removed 5 bases from V and 5 bases from J; junction bases left unmatched: 13. This CDR3 is 17 amino acids long. Germline V CDR1 and CDR2: MDHEN, SYDVKM. For the CDR3, the DNA is TGTGCCAGCAGTACCCGACTAGCGGGGCGGCCGAGGGAGACCCAGTACTTC. This translates into CASSTRLAGRPRETQYF.

The rearrangement joins TRBV7-2 to TRBJ1-2; 7 nucleotides agree with TRBD1. Germline lookup yields CDR1 SGHTA and CDR2 FQGNSA. The V segment lost 5 bases and the J segment 3 bases; nucleotides outside the gene matches: 3. The CDR3 is made up of 13 amino acids. The chain's CDR3 is CASSPQGYYGYTF. CDR3 sequence (DNA): TGTGCCAGCAGCCCACAGGGGTACTATGGCTACACCTTC.

This clone has a handful of counts. This chain joins TRBV7-8 and TRBJ2-1; D unresolved. This CDR3 has 14 amino acids. V was pared by 5 bases and J by 6 bases, with 14 bases between. CDR1 is SGHVS and CDR2 is FQNEAQ in the germline V gene. CDR3 in DNA: TGTGCCAGCAGCCTGAGTCCGTCAGCCAATGAGCAGTTCTTC. Translated, it gives CASSLSPSANEQFF.

The gene calls are TRBV18 and TRBJ1-2; maybe TRBD1 (6 bases). V dropped 2 bases and J dropped 8 bases, with 12 bases sitting between them. Germline CDR1 is KGHSH and CDR2 is LQKENI. The CDR3 covers 13 residues. The CDR3 sequence: CASSPDSGDGYTF. CDR3 nucleotide sequence: TGTGCCAGCTCACCAGATTCAGGGGACGGCTACACCTTC.

The chain couples TRBV27 to TRBJ2-7; unclear D gene. The length of the CDR3 is 13 residues. In germline, CDR1 is MNHEY, CDR2 SMNVEV (reference sequence). V lost 3 bases and J lost 4, with 10 bases in between. As DNA, the CDR3 is TGTGCCAGCAGTTTCGGCATTCAATACGAGCAGTACTTC. Translated: CASSFGIQYEQYF.

This chain uses TRBV6-1 with TRBJ2-7; 9 bases are shared with TRBD2. The CDR3 runs to 15 residues. The ends lost 6 bases at V and 0 bases at J; junction bases unmatched: 6. The germline V gene encodes CDR1 MNHNS and CDR2 SASEGT. As DNA, the CDR3 is TGTGCCAGCAGCTCAGTTAGCGGGAGCTCCTACGAGCAGTACTTC. This encodes CASSSVSGSSYEQYF.

This chain joins TRBV7-9 and TRBJ2-2, with D uncertain. The ends were cut back, 2 bases at V and 7 bases at J, with 14 bases in the middle. The CDR3 is made up of 15 amino acids. Germline assignment: CDR1 SEHNR and CDR2 FQNEAQ (reference sequence). In DNA, the CDR3 is TGTGCCAGCAGCTTACTCGGGCATTCCATCGGGGAGCTGTTTTTT. It yields the protein CASSLLGHSIGELFF.

This clone was picked up one time. The chain carries TRBV28 and TRBJ2-3; D gene ambiguous. Trimming cost V 8 bases and J 3 bases, with 15 bases left between them. The length of the CDR3 is 14 residues. CDR1 and CDR2 (germline): MDHEN, SYDVKM. Here the CDR3 DNA reads TGTGCCAGCTCCGTGGGGTTGGGGACAGATACGCAGTATTTT. Amino acids: CASSVGLGTDTQYF.

The chain employs TRBV13 and TRBJ2-3, with TRBD1 as a possible D gene (5 bases). Germline CDR1 and CDR2: PRHDT and FYEKMQ (reference sequence). Deletions cut 2 bases from V and 0 bases from J, with 15 bases between. The CDR3 sequence is 17 residues long. The CDR3 spells CASSLPTGGASTDTQYF. In DNA, the CDR3 is TGTGCCAGCAGCTTACCCACCGGTGGGGCAAGCACAGATACGCAGTATTTT.